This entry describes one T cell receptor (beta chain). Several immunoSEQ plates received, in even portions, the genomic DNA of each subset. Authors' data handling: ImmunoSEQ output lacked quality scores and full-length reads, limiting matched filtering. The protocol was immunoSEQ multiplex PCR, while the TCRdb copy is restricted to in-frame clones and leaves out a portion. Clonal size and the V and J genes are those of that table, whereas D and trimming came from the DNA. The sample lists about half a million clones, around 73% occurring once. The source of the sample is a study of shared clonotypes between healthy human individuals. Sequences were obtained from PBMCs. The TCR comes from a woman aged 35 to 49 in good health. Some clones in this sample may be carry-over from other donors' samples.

The CDR3 is CASSLSRGDTIQDTQYF. The CDR3 DNA reads TGCGCCAGCAGCTTATCTAGGGGGGACACAATTCAGGATACGCAGTATTTT. The chain carries TRBV5-1 and TRBJ2-3; possibly TRBD1 or TRBD2 for D (6 bases each). Germline lookup yields CDR1 SGHRS and CDR2 YFSETQ. This CDR3 is 17 amino acids long. The V and J ends lost 2 bases and 6 bases respectively, with 22 bases between them.